What follows is one T cell receptor (beta chain) and its context. Its antigen target is currently unknown. No qualities accompany the bases; no much larger clone lies one base away. These data are taken from a study of blood T cell repertoires in COVID-19 (dated by TCRdb to between 2020 and 2021). Turning to the overall study: Samples covering the acute and convalescent phases of COVID-19 were provided by collaborators in the United States, Italy and Spain. The material from the prospective study consisted of cDNA or gDNA derived from T cells, B-cell-depleted T cells, or PBMCs. The dataset comprised deeply sampled blood TCRbeta repertoires from subjects exposed to, actively infected with, or recovered from COVID-19. The repertoires were released in a freely available public database intended as a resource for research on the immune response to SARS-CoV-2. Samples were obtained from the ongoing ImmuneRACE study (first 160 participants) and from about 1,300 subjects provided by 6 global collaborators. The sample metadata nearly always contained a de-identified subject ID, COVID-19 status, age in years and sex. Where available, HLA class I and class II types were obtained from metadata supplied by the sample provider rather than from assay-based typing.

TCRbeta CDR3 regions were amplified from genomic DNA by means of the immunoSEQ Assay, a bias-controlled multiplex PCR. As for the original processing: Within the assay, amplification of reference gene primers was used to estimate how many nucleated cells each sample contained. To quantify the absolute abundance of each unique TCRbeta CDR3 rearrangement, sequence reads were collapsed and filtered. Productive Simpson clonality was computed per sample as the square root of Simpson's diversity index over productive rearrangements. This immuneACCESS table, as held by TCRdb, lists in-frame sequences with V and J called but not all clones. Of the missing ones, under half trace to an unresolved V gene in checked studies; the others have no known cause. That table supplies the V and J calls and clone size; D and trimming were determined from the DNA. For this sample there are 170,000 or so clones; roughly 88% appear just once. The top ten clones comprise less than 3% of the sample.

The study at large found these results: The quantity of clinical and demographic metadata differed by source and by participant and was supplied without curation.

Collaborating institutions collected whole blood in K2EDTA tubes following their own protocols. For TCRbeta analysis, collaborators shipped samples as frozen whole blood, isolated PBMCs, or DNA extracted from either of those sample types. The CDR3, cysteine through phenylalanine, is 14 amino acids long. Here the CDR3 DNA is all that survives: 42 bases in frame from base 1. After removal of 0 bases from V and 6 bases from J, the junction retains 2 bases not matched to a gene. For CDR1 and CDR2, the germline V gene lists SGDLS and YYNGEE. Sequencing used peripheral blood. The clonotype was recovered from a woman in her sixties or seventies with acute or convalescent COVID-19. Here the chain combines TRBV9 and TRBJ2-2; TRBD1 lines up with 7 middle nucleotides. The bases are TGTGCCAGCAGCGTAGTACAGGGGTCCGGGGAGCTGTTTTTT. Translated, it reads CASSVVQGSGELFF. The variable domain in full, with residues beyond the CDR3 obtained from the reference TRBV9 and TRBJ2-2 genes, is DSGVTQTPKHLITATGQRVTLRCSPRSGDLSVYWYQQSLDQGLQFLIQYYNGEERAKGNILERFSAQQFPDLHSELNLSSLELGDSALYFCASSVVQGSGELFFGEGSRLTVL.